The 10 T cell receptor beta chains listed next were all sequenced from one sample in a study of lymphopenia after photon versus proton radiotherapy. This table comes from immunoSEQ multiplex PCR, and its TCRdb copy is limited to in-frame clones, with some not included. The sample yields 150,000 to 200,000 clones, 75% to 90% seen once. The specimen comprised peripheral blood, sampled from a patient treated with photon-based radiotherapy. These receptors were taken from a man over 45 with gastric cancer.

J is TRBJ2-2 and V is TRBV27; 11 nucleotides match TRBD2. After removal of 5 bases from V and 3 bases from J, the junction contained 2 bases not matched to a gene. The CDR3 is made up of 15 amino acids. Germline CDR1 reads MNHEY; CDR2 reads SMNVEV (reference sequence). Written as DNA, the CDR3 is TGTGCCAGCAGTCTGGGACTAGCGGACACCGGGGAGCTGTTTTTT. It codes for CASSLGLADTGELFF.

The chain has TRBV15 and TRBJ2-7; TRBD2 aligns across 7 bases. Trimming removed 5 bases from V and 2 bases from J; junction bases left unmatched: 6. Germline CDR1 and CDR2: LNHNV and YYDKDF (reference sequence). The CDR3 consists of 14 residues. The CDR3 DNA follows: TGTGCCACCAGCGGAGGAGGGACTACCTACGAGCAGTACTTC. This translates into CATSGGGTTYEQYF. The full variable domain, completed using reference TRBV15 and TRBJ2-7, is DAMVIQNPRYQVTQFGKPVTLSCSQTLNHNVMYWYQQKSSQAPKLLFHYYDKDFNNEADTPDNFQSRRPNTSFCFLDIRSPGLGDTAMYLCATSGGGTTYEQYFGPGTRLTVT.

The rearrangement joins TRBV6-1 to TRBJ2-7, with D uncertain. The CDR3 totals 12 residues. Germline V gene sequence: CDR1 MNHNS, CDR2 SASEGT. V was pared by 3 bases and J by 4 bases, with 7 bases between. The CDR3 here is CASSELPYEQYF. The CDR3 region has the DNA TGTGCCAGCAGTGAGCTGCCTTACGAGCAGTACTTC.

J is TRBJ1-5 and V is TRBV5-1; no clear D. The germline gives CDR1 SGHRS, CDR2 YFSETQ. This CDR3 comprises 13 residues. Trimming shortened V by 5 bases and J by 6 bases, and 12 bases separated the two germline ends. This chain's CDR3 is CASSSGAGQPQHF. The CDR3 nucleotides are TGCGCCAGCAGTTCGGGAGCCGGTCAGCCCCAGCATTTT.

The chain's CDR3 is CASSPNWTSGIYNEQFF. CDR3 coding DNA: TGTGCCAGCAGCCCTAATTGGACTAGCGGGATTTACAATGAGCAGTTCTTC. The chain employs TRBV7-9 and TRBJ2-1; 12 nucleotides align to TRBD2. The CDR3 runs 17 residues. Germline CDR1 reads SEHNR; CDR2 reads FQNEAQ (reference sequence). The V and J ends lost 5 bases and 4 bases, in that order; junction bases with no gene match: 9.

The CDR3 is CASSSRGTNTYEQYF. The CDR3 nucleotides are TGCGCCAGCAGCTCCCGTGGGACAAACACTTACGAGCAGTACTTC. The chain carries TRBV5-1 and TRBJ2-7; tentative D call: TRBD1 (6 bases). Germline assignment: CDR1 SGHRS and CDR2 YFSETQ. There are 15 residues in the CDR3. The germline V and J ends were trimmed by 3 bases and 4 bases, with 17 bases remaining between them.

The J gene is TRBJ2-2, the V gene TRBV27; TRBD2 matches 11 bases. V lost 6 bases and J lost 7; bases outside the gene matches: 13. The germline CDR1 and CDR2 sequences are MNHEY and SMNVEV (reference sequence). This CDR3 is 17 amino acids long. CDR3 in DNA: TGTGCCAGCAGCTCCCCGGGACTAGCGGTTCGGGGCGGGGAGCTGTTTTTT. It codes for CASSSPGLAVRGGELFF.

This clone was seen a single time. The genes are TRBV19 and TRBJ2-7; 9 bases agree with TRBD2. This CDR3 has 13 residues. Germline values: CDR1 LNHDA, CDR2 SQIVND (reference sequence). Unmatched junction bases numbered 2, after V lost 6 bases and J lost 2 bases. CDR3 in DNA: TGTGCCAGTAGGCTAGCGGGAACCTACGAGCAGTACTTC. Translation: CASRLAGTYEQYF.

CDR3 protein: CASRQGVSSYEQYF. The CDR3 region has the DNA TGTGCCAGCAGGCAGGGGGTAAGCTCCTACGAGCAGTACTTC. This rearrangement joins TRBV6-6 to TRBJ2-7; TRBD1 agrees at 7 bases. The trim removed 6 bases at V and 0 bases at J, leaving 5 bases unmatched. The germline CDR1 and CDR2 sequences are MNHNY and SVGAGI (reference sequence). The CDR3 extends over 14 amino acids.

The CDR3: CASKNLQGYNEQFF. The CDR3 coding sequence is TGTGCCAGCAAAAACCTACAGGGCTACAATGAGCAGTTCTTC. The chain uses TRBV6-6 and TRBJ2-1; D perhaps matches TRBD1 (6 bases). The CDR3 sequence is 14 residues long. CDR1 is MNHNY and CDR2 is SVGAGI in the germline V gene (reference sequence). V was shortened by 7 bases and J by 3 bases, with 13 bases between the two germline ends.